This passage covers 27 T cell receptor beta chains from one sample sequenced in a study of HIV-infected patients and healthy controls. About 540 ng RNA was reverse transcribed with alpha and beta constant-region primers. Alpha and beta chain libraries were made separately by chain-specific third strand synthesis with multiplexing indices. One entry per CDR3 protein, called by TCRdb with MiXCR from the 5' RACE reads. The sample carries around 19,000 distinct CDR3 sequences, roughly 8.2% recorded once. Whole blood was used without fractionation, so all unsorted peripheral T cells were included. Sequencing was done on a sample of blood. The receptors derive from an adult in good health.

V usage is TRBV7-2 and J usage is TRBJ2-3; 7 bases are shared with TRBD2. Germline CDR1 SGHTA, CDR2 FQGNSA. V lost 2 bases to trimming and J lost 4 bases; unmatched junction nucleotides: 9. This CDR3 region has 16 residues. This CDR3 is CASSLNGPGGSDTQYF. CDR3 DNA: TGTGCCAGCAGCTTAAACGGGCCGGGAGGCTCAGATACGCAGTATTTT.

The CDR3 region has the DNA TGTGCCAGCTCGACTGCGAACACCGGGGAGCTGTTTTTT. Residues: CASSTANTGELFF. This chain connects TRBV2 to TRBJ2-2; the D is unclear. The CDR3 has 13 residues. Germline V CDR1 and CDR2: SNHLY, FYNNEI. Trimming shortened V by 8 bases and J by 0 bases, and 7 bases separated the two germline ends.

This rearrangement joins TRBV11-1 to TRBJ2-7; D is undetermined. The CDR3 has 13 residues. The germline gives CDR1 SGHAT, CDR2 FQDESV (reference sequence). V shed 5 bases and J shed 5 bases, with 13 bases lying between them. The DNA of the CDR3 is TGTGCCAGCAGCCAAGGAACAGTCGACGAGCAGTACTTC. Its translation is CASSQGTVDEQYF. Full variable domain (outside the CDR3, taken from reference TRBV11-1 and TRBJ2-7): EAEVAQSPRYKITEKSQAVAFWCDPISGHATLYWYRQILGQGPELLVQFQDESVVDDSQLPKDRFSAERLKGVDSTLKIQPAELGDSAMYLCASSQGTVDEQYFGPGTRLTVT.

The chain employs TRBV2 and TRBJ2-3; D call uncertain. Deletions cut 7 bases from V and 1 base from J, with 9 bases between. Germline CDR1 SNHLY, CDR2 FYNNEI. The CDR3 is made up of 13 amino acids. CDR3 residues: CASMVAGTDTQYF. Here the CDR3 DNA reads TGTGCCAGCATGGTTGCGGGCACAGATACGCAGTATTTT.

This clonotype was counted between two and nine times. J is TRBJ2-4 and V is TRBV5-4; D perhaps matches TRBD1 (7 bases). V lost 4 bases and J 5 bases, leaving 19 bases between the germline ends. Germline lookup yields CDR1 SGHNT and CDR2 YYREEE (reference sequence). The CDR3 consists of 16 residues. CDR3 residues: CASSGRQGGGQNIQYF. The CDR3 DNA sequence: TGTGCCAGCAGCGGCCGACAGGGAGGAGGTCAAAACATTCAGTACTTC.

There are many counts of this clonotype. V is TRBV6-1 and J is TRBJ2-5; D not certain. V was shortened by 1 base and J by 2 bases, with 2 bases between the two germline ends. Germline V lookup: CDR1 MNHNS, CDR2 SASEGT. CDR3 length: 12 residues. The DNA for the CDR3 is TGTGCCAGCAGTGAAGTACAAGAGACCCAGTACTTC. It codes for CASSEVQETQYF.

By proportion, this clonotype is medium-sized. The chain combines TRBV27 with TRBJ1-5; weak D call: TRBD1 (6 bases). Trimming stripped 6 bases from V and 2 bases from J, with 8 bases between. CDR1 is MNHEY and CDR2 is SMNVEV in the germline V gene (reference sequence). The CDR3 loop spans 13 amino acids. CDR3 region: CASSYRGNQPQHF. In DNA form, the CDR3 reads TGTGCCAGCAGCTACAGGGGCAATCAGCCCCAGCATTTT.

Ten or more counts support this clonotype. The rearrangement joins TRBV6-2 or TRBV6-3 to TRBJ1-1; D not certain. Germline assignment: CDR1 MNHEY and CDR2 SVGEGT. Between the trimmed V and J ends, which lost 0 bases and 8 bases, there was a span of 7 bases. The CDR3 runs 12 residues. CDR3 residues: CASSYSLREAFF. In DNA form, the CDR3 reads TGTGCCAGCAGTTACTCTCTCAGGGAAGCTTTCTTT.

The chain uses TRBV7-3 and TRBJ2-4; 9 nucleotides agree with TRBD2. CDR3 length: 16 amino acids. J was trimmed by 9 bases and V by 4 bases; bases with no gene match: 13. CDR1 is SGHTA, CDR2 FQGTGA, per germline. CDR3 amino acids: CASSSLVAGARGIQYF. Written as DNA, the CDR3 is TGTGCCAGCAGCTCCCTCGTAGCGGGAGCCCGGGGCATTCAGTACTTC.

This clonotype was found many times. The V call is TRBV7-9, the J call TRBJ1-4, with D uncertain. Germline V gene lookup returns CDR1 SEHNR and CDR2 FQNEAQ (reference sequence). The CDR3 runs to 14 residues. The V and J ends lost 2 bases and 8 bases respectively, with 12 bases between them. CDR3 residues: CASSLTGPGEKLFF. The CDR3, as DNA: TGTGCCAGCAGCTTAACTGGCCCCGGCGAAAAACTGTTTTTT.

The rearrangement uses TRBV28 and TRBJ2-7; D assignment may be TRBD1 or TRBD2 (5 bases each). Per the germline V gene, CDR1 is MDHEN and CDR2 is SYDVKM. V was trimmed by 7 bases and J by 6 bases, leaving 16 bases between them. This CDR3 comprises 13 residues. CDR3 in amino acids: CASTTSWGFEQYF. CDR3 DNA sequence: TGTGCCAGCACCACCTCATGGGGGTTCGAGCAGTACTTC. The full variable domain, in which reference TRBV28 and TRBJ2-7 provide the parts outside the CDR3, is DVKVTQSSRYLVKRTGEKVFLECVQDMDHENMFWYRQDPGLGLRLIYFSYDVKMKEKGDIPEGYSVSREKKERFSLILESASTNQTSMYLCASTTSWGFEQYFGPGTRLTVT.

The rearrangement uses TRBV20-1 and TRBJ2-2, with D perhaps given as TRBD1 or TRBD2 (6 bases each). The CDR3 is 16 amino acids. With 4 bases removed from V and 6 bases from J, the gap between germline ends came to 21 bases. Looked up from germline, CDR1 is DFQATT and CDR2 is SNEGSKA (reference sequence). The CDR3 region has the DNA TGCAGTGCTACCTGGGGGGCTAGGAGAGGAGCCGGGGAGCTGTTTTTT. Residues: CSATWGARRGAGELFF.

At least ten counts were recorded for this clonotype. The chain links TRBV28 to TRBJ1-1; D possibly corresponds to TRBD1 (5 bases). The CDR3 runs to 13 residues. V lost 6 bases to trimming and J lost 1 base, with 9 bases between them. The germline V gene has CDR1 MDHEN and CDR2 SYDVKM. This chain's CDR3 is CASSRTQNTEAFF. The CDR3 nucleotides read TGTGCCAGCAGCCGGACACAGAACACTGAAGCTTTCTTT.

This clonotype was counted at least ten times. J is TRBJ1-4 and V is TRBV4-2; 7 bases agree with TRBD1. V gave up 1 base and J gave up 2 bases; unmatched junction bases: 4. CDR1 and CDR2 (germline): LGHNA, YNFKEQ. This CDR3 has 16 amino acids. The CDR3 coding sequence is TGTGCCAGCAGCCAAGCTATACAGGGGACTAATGAAAAACTGTTTTTT. Protein product: CASSQAIQGTNEKLFF.

In its sample, this clonotype was seen many times. The chain carries TRBV29-1 and TRBJ2-7; D not certain. This CDR3 region has 12 residues. Germline V gene data show CDR1 as SQVTM and CDR2 as ANQGSEA. Trimming left V 1 base short and J 2 bases short, with 6 bases between. The CDR3 is CSVEGGAYEQYF. The CDR3 DNA is TGCAGCGTTGAAGGTGGGGCCTACGAGCAGTACTTC.

This chain uses TRBV6-2 or TRBV6-3 with TRBJ2-5; D remains unclear. The CDR3 loop spans 11 amino acids. Germline CDR1 MNHEY, CDR2 SVGEGT. Trimming cost V 0 bases and J 7 bases, with 3 bases left between them. In nucleotides, the CDR3 is TGTGCCAGCAGTTACTCGAGGACCCAGTACTTC. The encoded protein is CASSYSRTQYF.

The chain couples TRBV7-9 to TRBJ1-5, with D hard to call. CDR1 and CDR2 from the germline V gene are SEHNR and FQNEAQ (reference sequence). This CDR3 is 16 amino acids long. With 3 bases removed from V and 0 bases from J, the gap between germline ends came to 12 bases. The CDR3 loop reads CASSLYSRDSNQPQHF. CDR3 bases: TGTGCCAGCAGCTTGTACTCACGAGATAGCAATCAGCCCCAGCATTTT.

This clonotype was seen repeatedly, ten times or more. V is TRBV13 and J is TRBJ1-1; D possibly corresponds to TRBD1 (5 bases). The CDR3 extends over 14 amino acids. Between the trimmed V and J ends, which lost 6 bases and 2 bases, there was a span of 13 bases. Germline V gene data show CDR1 as PRHDT and CDR2 as FYEKMQ (reference sequence). The CDR3 nucleotides are TGTGCCAGCAGTCGGGGCCGACCTAACACTGAAGCTTTCTTT. Translation: CASSRGRPNTEAFF. The full variable domain, with the rest looked up from reference TRBV13 and TRBJ1-1, is AAGVIQSPRHLIKEKRETATLKCYPIPRHDTVYWYQQGPGQDPQFLISFYEKMQSDKGSIPDRFSAQQFSDYHSELNMSSLELGDSALYFCASSRGRPNTEAFFGQGTRLTVV.

This clonotype was detected only a few times. The chain uses TRBV10-3 and TRBJ2-1, with TRBD2 as a possible D gene (6 bases). The CDR3 spans 14 residues. In germline, CDR1 is ENHRY, CDR2 SYGVKD. The ends were cut back, 0 bases at V and 10 bases at J, with 13 bases in the middle. CDR3 sequence: CAISESAGPFEQFF. As DNA, the CDR3 is TGTGCCATCAGTGAGTCGGCGGGGCCCTTCGAGCAGTTCTTC.

There are many counts of this clonotype. The genes are TRBV12-5 and TRBJ2-3, with TRBD2 identical over 7 bases. CDR1 is LGHNT, CDR2 FRNRAP, per germline. V dropped 5 bases and J dropped 2; count of bases not matched to a gene: 13. This CDR3 is built from 17 residues. The CDR3 region has the DNA TGTGCTAGTGGTCCGGGACTACAATATCAAAACACAGATACGCAGTATTTT. Encoded protein: CASGPGLQYQNTDTQYF.

The chain combines TRBV4-1 with TRBJ2-5; perhaps TRBD1 as D (5 bases). Trimming took 1 base from V and 1 from J, leaving 16 bases between them. Germline values: CDR1 MGHRA, CDR2 YSYEKL. This CDR3 region has 17 residues. CDR3 in DNA: TGCGCCAGCAGCCAAGGTGTTACGGCAGGGATCCAAGAGACCCAGTACTTC. Encoded protein: CASSQGVTAGIQETQYF.

This clonotype was detected ten times or more. The V call is TRBV29-1, the J call TRBJ2-5; TRBD1 might be the D (6 bases). Germline V gene sequence: CDR1 SQVTM, CDR2 ANQGSEA. The V gene lost 5 bases and the J gene lost 1 base, with 11 bases spanning the gap. The CDR3 loop spans 13 amino acids. CDR3 nucleotides: TGCAGCGTTAACGGACAGTTCCAAGAGACCCAGTACTTC. Protein: CSVNGQFQETQYF.

This chain connects TRBV7-9 to TRBJ1-1; D unresolved. The V and J ends lost 4 bases and 1 base respectively, with 7 bases between them. The germline CDR1 and CDR2 sequences are SEHNR and FQNEAQ (reference sequence). The CDR3 is made up of 13 amino acids. Written as DNA, the CDR3 is TGTGCCAGCAGCTATGACGCGAACACTGAAGCTTTCTTT. Translation gives CASSYDANTEAFF.

This clonotype is categorized as medium-sized. The rearrangement links TRBV2 to TRBJ2-2, with 11 bases identical to TRBD1. Per the germline V gene, CDR1 is SNHLY and CDR2 is FYNNEI. V lost 7 bases and J lost 4; bases outside the gene matches: 11. The CDR3 spans 17 residues. The CDR3: CASNPGQGVSRTGELFF. The CDR3, as DNA: TGTGCCAGCAACCCGGGACAGGGGGTTAGTCGCACCGGGGAGCTGTTTTTT.

This chain uses TRBV28 with TRBJ2-4, with 7 bases lining up with TRBD1. The CDR3 has 17 amino acids. The junction had 10 bases not matched to a gene; V was cut back by 4 bases and J by 1 base. The germline V gene has CDR1 MDHEN and CDR2 SYDVKM. The CDR3 protein is CASSSPGGIEAKNIQYF. In DNA form, the CDR3 reads TGTGCCAGCAGTTCCCCAGGGGGTATCGAGGCCAAAAACATTCAGTACTTC.

This sequence joins TRBV7-2 and TRBJ2-3; TRBD1 matches 9 bases. CDR3 size: 15 residues. Germline CDR1 and CDR2: SGHTA and FQGNSA. V gave up 0 bases and J gave up 4 bases; unmatched junction bases: 2. The CDR3 nucleotides read TGTGCCAGCAGCTTAGCCTGGACAGGGGCAGATACGCAGTATTTT. Protein: CASSLAWTGADTQYF.

There are many counts of this clonotype. The V call is TRBV27, the J call TRBJ2-1; 9 bases align to TRBD2. This CDR3 spans 14 amino acids. The V and J ends lost 3 bases and 3 bases, in that order; junction bases with no gene match: 0. Germline V gene sequence: CDR1 MNHEY, CDR2 SMNVEV (reference sequence). The DNA for the CDR3 is TGTGCCAGCAGTTTTAGCGGGAGCTACAATGAGCAGTTCTTC. Translated: CASSFSGSYNEQFF.